One T cell receptor (beta chain) is described in this entry. Antigen unknown. The length of the CDR3 is 13 residues. Trimming took 1 base from V and 5 from J, leaving 6 bases between them. CDR1 and CDR2 (germline): MNHEY, SMNVEV (reference sequence). This sample was included in a study of cytomegalovirus exposure and HLA in healthy donors. Study results and limitations: The classifier reportedly diagnosed cytomegalovirus status with high sensitivity and specificity.

The PCR was carried out with 60 Vbeta primers and 13 Jbeta primers. In the study's own analysis: Roughly 9.9 million shared chains were among the about 80 million unique TCR beta chains that a later analysis counted. Sequencing was performed with immunoSEQ multiplex PCR; in TCRdb, only in-frame clones are kept and a portion is missing. V, J and clone size reflect that table, while D and trimming were determined from the DNA. The table counts around 210,000 clones; approximately 1% lies in the top ten. Sequencing used PBMCs. This receptor was obtained from a woman under 40 in good health and CMV-seropositive. The chain recombines TRBV27 with TRBJ1-5; unclear D gene. The CDR3 nucleotides read TGTGCCAGCAGTTTATATCCTTATCAGCCCCAGCATTTT. Protein product: CASSLYPYQPQHF.